Shown below are 19 T cell receptor beta chains from a single sample sequenced in a study of T cell changes during pregnancy in multiple sclerosis. Some clones are missing from TCRdb's copy, which holds only in-frame ones; the method was immunoSEQ multiplex PCR. The data contain about 17,000 clones, approximately 88% of them singletons. The material was CD8+ T cells from peripheral blood mononuclear cells, obtained after pregnancy. Receptors originate from a female donor in good health, enrolled as a control in a pregnancy study.

The rearrangement joins TRBV15 to TRBJ2-5; 9 positions agree with TRBD2. The CDR3 is 14 residues long. Germline V gives CDR1 LNHNV, CDR2 YYDKDF (reference sequence). After removal of 4 bases from V and 2 bases from J, the junction contained 2 bases not matched to a gene. The CDR3 DNA follows: TGTGCCACCAGCACTAGCGGGGTACAAGAGACCCAGTACTTC. This gives the protein CATSTSGVQETQYF.

This rearrangement joins TRBV28 to TRBJ1-4, with D possibly TRBD1 on 5 matching bases. The CDR3 contains 15 residues. Germline CDR1 MDHEN, CDR2 SYDVKM. V lost 3 bases and J 6 bases, leaving 14 bases between the germline ends. The CDR3 DNA sequence: TGTGCCAGCAGTTTGGTGCAGGGCTTAGATGAAAAACTGTTTTTT. This translates into CASSLVQGLDEKLFF.

The gene calls are TRBV11-3 and TRBJ2-3; 10 bases match TRBD2. Germline values: CDR1 SGHNT, CDR2 YENEEA. The V and J ends lost 3 bases and 2 bases, in that order; junction bases with no gene match: 11. The CDR3 extends over 18 amino acids. The CDR3 spells CASSFGSGRADFTDTQYF. CDR3 sequence (DNA): TGTGCCAGCAGCTTCGGCAGCGGGAGGGCCGACTTCACAGATACGCAGTATTTT.

This chain connects TRBV6-1 to TRBJ2-7, with TRBD2 identical over 7 bases. The CDR3 runs to 15 residues. Per the germline V gene, CDR1 is MNHNS and CDR2 is SASEGT. V shed 8 bases, J shed 0 bases, and the junction held 10 bases outside the gene matches. The chain's CDR3 is CASEPTSIHSYEQYF. The CDR3 DNA reads TGTGCCAGCGAACCGACTAGCATCCACTCCTACGAGCAGTACTTC.

This clone was picked up one time. The chain links TRBV28 to TRBJ2-5, with D perhaps TRBD2 (5 bases). Germline CDR1 reads MDHEN; CDR2 reads SYDVKM. The CDR3 covers 16 residues. Trimming stripped 4 bases from V and 1 base from J, with 16 bases between. The CDR3 DNA sequence: TGTGCCAGCAGTTCACGAGGAGGACGGACCCAAGAGACCCAGTACTTC. Translated, it gives CASSSRGGRTQETQYF.

This clone was picked up one time. The V call is TRBV7-9, the J call TRBJ1-4; maybe TRBD1 (5 bases). CDR3 length: 15 residues. V lost 0 bases and J 4 bases, leaving 9 bases between the germline ends. The germline CDR1 and CDR2 sequences are SEHNR and FQNEAQ (reference sequence). CDR3 DNA: TGTGCCAGCAGCTTAGCAGGGGCTCTTAATGAAAAACTGTTTTTT. Residues: CASSLAGALNEKLFF. The full variable domain, with the rest looked up from reference TRBV7-9 and TRBJ1-4, is DTGVSQNPRHKITKRGQNVTFRCDPISEHNRLYWYRQTLGQGPEFLTYFQNEAQLEKSRLLSDRFSAERPKGSFSTLEIQRTEQGDSAMYLCASSLAGALNEKLFFGSGTQLSVL.

This chain connects TRBV19 to TRBJ2-7; 11 positions agree with TRBD2. The V and J ends lost 8 bases and 4 bases, in that order; junction bases with no gene match: 10. Germline CDR1 and CDR2: LNHDA and SQIVND (reference sequence). This CDR3 spans 15 amino acids. The CDR3 protein is CASAHGLAGHYEQYF. The CDR3 DNA follows: TGTGCCAGTGCCCACGGACTAGCGGGCCATTACGAGCAGTACTTC.

The chain combines TRBV7-2 with TRBJ2-1; D is unresolved. CDR3 length: 15 residues. The V end lost 0 bases, the J end lost 1 base, and 7 bases lay between the germline ends. Per the germline V gene, CDR1 is SGHTA and CDR2 is FQGNSA. As DNA, the CDR3 is TGTGCCAGCAGCTTAGCGGGCCTTTCCTACAATGAGCAGTTCTTC. Protein sequence: CASSLAGLSYNEQFF.

This clone showed up just once. V and J are TRBV7-6 and TRBJ2-3; 8 bases line up with TRBD2. Per the germline V gene, CDR1 is SGHVS and CDR2 is FNYEAQ. Trimming at V came to 5 bases and at J to 3 bases, leaving 7 bases not matched to a gene. The length of the CDR3 is 15 residues. Here the CDR3 reads CASSPGLVLTDTQYF. In DNA, the CDR3 is TGTGCCAGCAGCCCGGGACTAGTATTGACAGATACGCAGTATTTT.

This clone came up a few times. The V and J genes are TRBV6-4 and TRBJ1-6, with 10 positions matching TRBD1. The V gene's germline CDR1 is MRHNA and CDR2 SNTAGT. The CDR3 length is 14 residues. The V gene end was trimmed by 3 bases and the J gene end by 9 bases; junction bases not matched to a gene: 2. The CDR3 reads CASSEGQGSSPLHF. CDR3 DNA sequence: TGTGCCAGCAGTGAGGGACAGGGGAGTTCACCCCTCCACTTT.

J is TRBJ2-7 and V is TRBV5-4; D not certain. V was clipped by 2 bases and J by 4 bases, with 13 bases between them. Germline CDR1 reads SGHNT; CDR2 reads YYREEE (reference sequence). CDR3 length: 14 amino acids. CDR3 region: CASSFAVASYEQYF. CDR3 sequence (DNA): TGTGCCAGCAGCTTTGCGGTAGCCAGTTACGAGCAGTACTTC.

The CDR3 DNA is TGTGCCTGGAGTGTAGGGGTAGCGGGGGGGTTAATAACAGATACGCAGTATTTT. Its translation: CAWSVGVAGGLITDTQYF. The chain employs TRBV30 and TRBJ2-3; TRBD2 matches 11 bases. Trimming at V came to 0 bases and at J to 3 bases, leaving 11 bases not matched to a gene. This CDR3 has 18 residues. Germline values: CDR1 GTSNPN, CDR2 SVGIG (reference sequence).

This chain links TRBV25-1 with TRBJ1-5; D gene unclear. This CDR3 has 13 amino acids. CDR1 MGHDK and CDR2 SYGVNS come from the germline V gene. Deletions cut 3 bases from V and 5 bases from J, with 8 bases between. The chain's CDR3 is CASSDGFYQPQHF. Here the CDR3 DNA reads TGTGCCAGCAGTGACGGGTTCTATCAGCCCCAGCATTTT.

The gene calls are TRBV6-6 and TRBJ1-6; unclear D gene. The V gene lost 0 bases and the J gene lost 7 bases, with 10 bases spanning the gap. The CDR3 is 15 amino acids. CDR1 is MNHNY and CDR2 is SVGAGI in the germline V gene (reference sequence). CDR3 DNA: TGTGCCAGCAGTTACTCAGGAGGGTCGAATTCACCCCTCCACTTT. Residues: CASSYSGGSNSPLHF.

This clone was detected once. One junction end does not reproduce the germline sequence, and a read error may be involved. The chain carries TRBV7-7 and TRBJ2-1, with a weak D call TRBD1 (5 bases). The CDR3 sequence is 15 residues long. Germline V lookup: CDR1 SSHAT, CDR2 FNYEAQ (reference sequence). CDR3 bases: TGTGCTAGCAGCTTACAGGCAGGCTCCTACAATGAGCAGTTCTTC. Encoded protein: CASSLQAGSYNEQFF.

In its sample, this clone was seen once. This chain connects TRBV28 to TRBJ2-7; 11 nucleotides match TRBD1. The CDR3 has 14 residues. J lost 3 bases, V lost 3 bases, and 1 base had no gene match. Looked up from germline, CDR1 is MDHEN and CDR2 is SYDVKM. The CDR3 DNA follows: TGTGCCAGCAGTTTCGGGACAGGGGGCTACGAGCAGTACTTC. Its translation is CASSFGTGGYEQYF.

This chain connects TRBV28 to TRBJ1-4; D uncertain. V lost 1 base, J lost 8 bases, and 8 bases lay in between. The CDR3 is 13 amino acids. Germline lookup yields CDR1 MDHEN and CDR2 SYDVKM. CDR3 coding DNA: TGTGCCAGCAGTTTATCTTCGCGAGAAAAACTGTTTTTT. Amino acid sequence: CASSLSSREKLFF.

The V gene is TRBV28, the J gene TRBJ2-1, with D perhaps TRBD1 (5 bases). Germline assignment: CDR1 MDHEN and CDR2 SYDVKM. CDR3 size: 13 residues. The V gene lost 10 bases and the J gene lost 8 bases, with 18 bases spanning the gap. CDR3 bases: TGTGCCACCAAGTTTTATCAGGGATATGAGCAGTTCTTC. It yields the protein CATKFYQGYEQFF.

The chain couples TRBV11-1 to TRBJ2-1, with D possibly matching TRBD1 (6 bases). Germline CDR1 SGHAT, CDR2 FQDESV (reference sequence). This CDR3 has 17 residues. V lost 3 bases and J lost 0, with 15 bases in between. This chain's CDR3 is CASSFRGQGNSYNEQFF. The CDR3 nucleotides are TGTGCCAGCAGCTTTAGGGGACAAGGGAACTCCTACAATGAGCAGTTCTTC.